This T cell receptor beta chain was identified in a study of chemoradiotherapy in HPV16-positive cancers. Details on this clone: The antigen is unknown.

This CDR3 spans 17 amino acids. The V and J ends lost 3 bases and 8 bases, in that order; junction bases with no gene match: 12. From germline, CDR1 is SGHNT and CDR2 YYREEE (reference sequence). Regarding the study as a whole: Only a couple of HPV16-positive patients supplied the functional HPV-specificity definition.

The data were produced by immunoSEQ multiplex PCR, yet TCRdb's version contains in-frame clones alone and is incomplete. The sample contains some 2,200 clones, roughly 86% of which appear only once. The TCR originated in a human donor with HPV-associated anogenital cancer. Material: tumor tissue, obtained from a patient who underwent chemoradiotherapy. The chain joins TRBV5-4 to TRBJ2-1, with 12 positions matching TRBD2. In nucleotides, the CDR3 is TGTGCCAGCAGCTACAACCTACTGACTAGCGGGAGCTATGAGCAGTTCTTC. It encodes CASSYNLLTSGSYEQFF.